This T cell receptor (beta chain) emerged from a study of T-cell memory formation after mild COVID-19. Comments on this clonotype: The antigen is unknown.

Overall study results and limits: Clones that contracted clustered mainly in CM and EM if CD4+ and in EMRA if CD8+. The study detected some responding clones in pre-infection memory, suggesting cross-reactive memory joined.

Sample barcodes and UMIs were carried by the TCR alpha and TCR beta cDNA libraries that 5'RACE generated with constant-segment primers. From the 5' RACE reads, TCRdb called clonotypes with MiXCR, one entry per CDR3 protein. The sample records around 420,000 distinct CDR3 sequences, 24% being singletons. This receptor was taken from an adult woman who had mild COVID-19 (a few samples of this study predate the infection). Cell type and time point are not known. The specimen sequenced was PBMCs or a T cell subset sorted from them (not recorded which).

The CDR3 reads CSARDPETGELFF. In DNA form, the CDR3 reads TGCAGTGCTAGAGATCCGGAAACCGGGGAGCTGTTTTTT. The rearrangement joins TRBV20-1 to TRBJ2-2; D is unresolved. V gave up 0 bases and J gave up 5 bases, with 7 bases separating them. This CDR3 is 13 amino acids long. Germline V gives CDR1 DFQATT, CDR2 SNEGSKA (reference sequence).